This T cell receptor beta chain was observed in a study of blood T cell repertoires in COVID-19. Across the whole study: Acute-phase and convalescent COVID-19 samples originated in the United States, Italy and Spain. Sample material is recorded as cDNA or gDNA derived from T cells, B-cell-depleted T cells, or PBMCs.

Self-reported history from a screening survey and questionnaire set each donor's cohort. There are 11 residues in the CDR3. V gave up 8 bases and J gave up 6 bases, with 11 bases separating them. Original handling: Reference gene primers were amplified, and this amplification served to estimate nucleated cell counts. The table came from immunoSEQ multiplex PCR; TCRdb's copy has only in-frame clones and leaves some out. From that table come the V and J calls and clone size; the DNA was used to work out D and trimming. Of approximately 380,000 clones in the sample, 88% were seen once. Source material: PBMCs or T cells enriched from blood (not recorded which). The clonotype comes from a woman younger than 30 who had recovered from COVID-19. The chain links TRBV5-3 to TRBJ1-1; D unclear. TRBV5-3 is known as an ORF, though its function is uncertain. The CDR3 bases are TGTGCCAGGCCGGGAAGACCTGAAGCTTTCTTT. This encodes CARPGRPEAFF.